Listed here are 21 T cell receptor beta chains from one sample, sequenced in a study of cytomegalovirus exposure and HLA in healthy donors. PCR involved 60 Vbeta and 13 Jbeta primers. Libraries were prepared by immunoSEQ multiplex PCR; TCRdb keeps only in-frame clonotypes and omits some of them. The sample lists 110,000 or so clones; 70% to 85% were seen once. The material sequenced was PBMCs. The receptor source for this set is a woman aged 18-35 years in good health and CMV-seronegative.

CDR3 residues: CASSFRAGTTLGEQFF. The CDR3 DNA is TGTGCCAGCAGTTTTAGAGCGGGGACCACCCTGGGTGAGCAGTTCTTC. The V and J genes are TRBV27 and TRBJ2-1, with 7 bases matching TRBD2. The germline V gene has CDR1 MNHEY and CDR2 SMNVEV (reference sequence). The V gene end was trimmed by 3 bases and the J gene end by 9 bases; junction bases not matched to a gene: 14. The CDR3 consists of 16 residues.

The chain couples TRBV7-2 to TRBJ2-1; D is possibly TRBD1 (5 bases). The V gene lost 0 bases and the J gene lost 14 bases, with 14 bases spanning the gap. The CDR3 sequence is 13 residues long. CDR1 and CDR2 from the germline V gene are SGHTA and FQGNSA. Written as DNA, the CDR3 is TGTGCCAGCAGCTTAGCCGAGGCAGGGCAAAAGTTCTTC. Amino acid sequence: CASSLAEAGQKFF.

The genes are TRBV5-6 and TRBJ1-6, with D perhaps TRBD1 (5 bases). In germline, CDR1 is SGHDT, CDR2 YYEEEE. The length of the CDR3 is 12 residues. Trimming pared 5 bases from V and 14 bases from J, leaving 14 bases between. The chain's CDR3 is CASRRGGGTLHF. The DNA for the CDR3 is TGTGCCAGCAGACGTGGGGGGGGGACCCTCCACTTT.

This chain connects TRBV11-2 to TRBJ1-2; D might be TRBD1 (6 bases). V was clipped by 7 bases and J by 4 bases, with 10 bases between them. Per germline, CDR1 SGHAT and CDR2 FQNNGV. This CDR3 spans 12 amino acids. The CDR3 DNA reads TGTGCCAGCACCTCAGGGGTCTATGGCTACACCTTC. Protein sequence: CASTSGVYGYTF.

There are a few counts of this clone. The CDR3 loop is CASSYIPQGDYGYTF. In DNA form, the CDR3 reads TGTGCCAGCAGTTACATTCCACAGGGAGACTATGGCTACACCTTC. J is TRBJ1-2 and V is TRBV6-5; a weak D match, TRBD1 (6 bases). Germline V gene lookup returns CDR1 MNHEY and CDR2 SVGAGI. This CDR3 is 15 amino acids long. Trimming took 2 bases from V and 3 from J, leaving 13 bases between them.

The chain joins TRBV9 to TRBJ1-5, with TRBD1 matching 7 bases. The CDR3 covers 15 residues. Germline-derived CDR1 and CDR2 are SGDLS and YYNGEE. With 0 bases clipped from V and 5 bases from J, the junction kept 5 bases outside the gene matches. In DNA form, the CDR3 reads TGTGCCAGCAGCGTAGAAGGGACAGCTTATCAGCCCCAGCATTTT. Translation gives CASSVEGTAYQPQHF.

This clone was detected only once. The V call is TRBV7-8, the J call TRBJ2-1, with D hard to call. CDR1 SGHVS and CDR2 FQNEAQ come from the germline V gene. This CDR3 spans 16 amino acids. Trimming shortened V by 2 bases and J by 0 bases, and 11 bases separated the two germline ends. The DNA for the CDR3 is TGTGCCAGCAGCTTAACGAGGATGAGCTCCTACAATGAGCAGTTCTTC. Its protein product is CASSLTRMSSYNEQFF.

V usage is TRBV9 and J usage is TRBJ2-1; TRBD2 matches at 13 bases. Trimming took 4 bases from V and 9 from J; bases not matched to a gene: 10. The germline V gene has CDR1 SGDLS and CDR2 YYNGEE. This CDR3 has 16 residues. The CDR3 sequence: CASSSRTSGSTGEQFF. The CDR3 DNA follows: TGTGCCAGCAGCTCCCGGACTAGCGGGAGTACGGGTGAGCAGTTCTTC.

This chain uses TRBV9 with TRBJ2-2, with a tentative D call TRBD2 (6 bases). This CDR3 region has 14 residues. V gave up 4 bases and J gave up 6 bases, with 13 bases separating them. Germline lookup yields CDR1 SGDLS and CDR2 YYNGEE. This CDR3 reads CASSRLEKAGELFF. CDR3 DNA: TGTGCCAGCAGCCGACTAGAAAAGGCCGGGGAGCTGTTTTTT.

The chain uses TRBV11-2 and TRBJ1-4, with unresolved D. Germline lookup yields CDR1 SGHAT and CDR2 FQNNGV. The CDR3 contains 14 residues. Trimming pared 5 bases from V and 7 bases from J, leaving 14 bases between. CDR3 nucleotides: TGTGCCAGCAGCGGTCTGGAGGGTACTGAAAAACTGTTTTTT. It codes for CASSGLEGTEKLFF.

The chain joins TRBV10-3 to TRBJ1-4; D unresolved. With 7 bases removed from V and 6 bases from J, the gap between germline ends came to 15 bases. This CDR3 contains 14 residues. Germline lookup yields CDR1 ENHRY and CDR2 SYGVKD. CDR3 in amino acids: CAIKLVWTHEKLFF. CDR3 nucleotides: TGTGCCATCAAATTGGTCTGGACTCATGAAAAACTGTTTTTT.

The J gene is TRBJ1-2, the V gene TRBV6-5, with a weak D call TRBD1 (6 bases). Germline V gives CDR1 MNHEY, CDR2 SVGAGI. This CDR3 is built from 15 residues. The germline V and J ends were trimmed by 0 bases and 2 bases, with 10 bases remaining between them. CDR3 protein: CASSYSGQLNYGYTF. The CDR3 DNA sequence: TGTGCCAGCAGTTACTCCGGACAGCTCAACTATGGCTACACCTTC.

This clone was seen a single time. The chain combines TRBV28 with TRBJ2-3; 7 nucleotides line up with TRBD2. The J segment lost 5 bases and the V segment lost 3 bases, leaving 8 bases of the junction unmatched. Germline V CDR1 and CDR2: MDHEN, SYDVKM. The CDR3 runs to 15 residues. The CDR3 region has the DNA TGTGCCAGCAGTTTGTTGCGGGAGAGGATAGATACGCAGTATTTT. Translated: CASSLLRERIDTQYF. Combining the CDR3 with reference TRBV28 and TRBJ2-3 gives the whole variable domain DVKVTQSSRYLVKRTGEKVFLECVQDMDHENMFWYRQDPGLGLRLIYFSYDVKMKEKGDIPEGYSVSREKKERFSLILESASTNQTSMYLCASSLLRERIDTQYFGPGTRLTVL.

The genes are TRBV4-3 and TRBJ1-4; 8 nucleotides align to TRBD1. The CDR3 is made up of 19 amino acids. The germline V gene encodes CDR1 LGHNA and CDR2 YSLEER. J gave up 7 bases and V 0 bases, and 16 bases lay outside the gene matches. CDR3 region: CASSQDEVRGRLDREKLFF. Here the CDR3 DNA reads TGCGCCAGCAGCCAAGATGAGGTCAGGGGGCGCTTGGATCGTGAAAAACTGTTTTTT.

CDR3 sequence reads: CASSSGQNYGYTF. The CDR3 DNA reads TGTGCCAGCAGTTCCGGACAGAACTATGGCTACACCTTC. The rearrangement joins TRBV28 to TRBJ1-2; tentatively, D is TRBD1 (6 bases). The CDR3 runs to 13 residues. Germline V gene lookup returns CDR1 MDHEN and CDR2 SYDVKM. V dropped 4 bases and J dropped 2 bases, with 8 bases sitting between them.

The chain uses TRBV2 and TRBJ1-5; a weak D match, TRBD1 (6 bases). The length of the CDR3 is 13 residues. The V end lost 8 bases, the J end lost 3 bases, and 11 bases lay between the germline ends. Germline CDR1 SNHLY, CDR2 FYNNEI. In nucleotides, the CDR3 is TGTGCCAGCGGTAGGGACACCAATCAGCCCCAGCATTTT. It encodes CASGRDTNQPQHF.

This chain links TRBV4-3 with TRBJ2-6; possible D gene TRBD1, 5 bases. Germline values: CDR1 LGHNA, CDR2 YSLEER. This CDR3 region has 17 residues. Trimming left V 0 bases short and J 4 bases short, with 13 bases between. DNA for the CDR3: TGCGCCAGCAGCCAAGAGGCCGCAGGGCACGGGGCCAACGTCCTGACTTTC. Protein sequence: CASSQEAAGHGANVLTF.

This chain connects TRBV9 to TRBJ1-2, with a weak D call TRBD1 (6 bases). The V gene lost 0 bases and the J gene lost 4 bases, with 13 bases spanning the gap. This CDR3 is built from 15 residues. The germline V gene encodes CDR1 SGDLS and CDR2 YYNGEE. The CDR3 is CASSVGRGTSYGYTF. The CDR3, as DNA: TGTGCCAGCAGCGTAGGGAGGGGGACTAGCTATGGCTACACCTTC.

This sequence joins TRBV27 and TRBJ2-1; 9 nucleotides line up with TRBD2. The CDR3 runs 19 residues. Germline CDR1 MNHEY, CDR2 SMNVEV (reference sequence). Trimming cost V 3 bases and J 6 bases; bases outside gene matches: 18. The CDR3: CASSFGLLAGRPLSNEQFF. As DNA, the CDR3 is TGTGCCAGCAGTTTCGGCCTGCTAGCGGGGAGACCACTTTCCAATGAGCAGTTCTTC.

This sequence joins TRBV7-2 and TRBJ2-2; 9 bases are shared with TRBD2. The CDR3 spans 17 residues. Per the germline V gene, CDR1 is SGHTA and CDR2 is FQGNSA. The ends lost 4 bases at V and 3 bases at J; junction bases unmatched: 9. In DNA form, the CDR3 reads TGTGCCAGCAGCTCCCCTTTTGCGGGAGGGGACACCGGGGAGCTGTTTTTT. Translation: CASSSPFAGGDTGELFF.

V usage is TRBV14 and J usage is TRBJ2-3; 9 bases agree with TRBD1. CDR3 length: 17 residues. The trim removed 4 bases at V and 0 bases at J, leaving 8 bases unmatched. Germline CDR1 is SGHDN and CDR2 is FVKESK. Here the CDR3 DNA reads TGTGCCAGCAGCCCAGGGACAGGGAGCCGAAGCACAGATACGCAGTATTTT. Its protein is CASSPGTGSRSTDTQYF. The full variable domain, its missing parts supplied by reference TRBV14 and TRBJ2-3, is EAGVTQFPSHSVIEKGQTVTLRCDPISGHDNLYWYRRVMGKEIKFLLHFVKESKQDESGMPNNRFLAERTGGTYSTLKVQPAELEDSGVYFCASSPGTGSRSTDTQYFGPGTRLTVL.